One T cell receptor (beta chain) is described in this entry. Its antigen remains unidentified. The data originate from a study of post-analysis software for immune sequencing data. Study results and limitations: Comparison of patients with controls showed a handful of TRBV segments more frequent in patients, TRBV5-6, TRBV5-1 and TRBV20-1 among them.

The TCR beta cDNA libraries contained unique molecular identifiers. TCRdb recomputed calls from the PCR reads with MiXCR, one row per CDR3 protein. The repertoire holds about 760,000 distinct CDR3 sequences, 25% to 30% seen once, with around 0.56% in the top ten. Germline V CDR1 and CDR2: KGHDR, SFDVKD. Trimming cost V 3 bases and J 9 bases, with 14 bases left between them. The CDR3 covers 14 residues. This chain uses TRBV24-1 with TRBJ2-1; D is undetermined. The source is a girl aged 5 to 17 with multiple sclerosis. Material for sequencing was blood. Written as DNA, the CDR3 is TGTGCCACCAGTGATCCCAGACCCCTCTCTGAGCAGTTCTTC. Its translation: CATSDPRPLSEQFF.